This T cell receptor beta chain was sequenced in a study of shared clonotypes between healthy human individuals. The overall study: Researchers assigned three CD4 naive, three CD4 memory, two CD8 naive and one CD8 memory plate to each donor. Findings and caveats of the study: Naive CD4 clonotype sharing across several donors was about 5%. With few donors, the genetic and exposure-history diversity represented was limited.

Germline V gives CDR1 SEHNR, CDR2 FQNEAQ (reference sequence). Trimming stripped 5 bases from V and 0 bases from J, with 13 bases between. The CDR3 consists of 15 residues. Of note for this clone: Antigen: not known.

Generated by immunoSEQ multiplex PCR, the TCRdb table keeps only in-frame clones and is missing some. The sample gives over a million clones, around 78% of which show up once; 0.4% to 0.55% is in the top ten. The sample consisted of memory CD4+ T cells from PBMCs. The subset denotes: CD45RA-negative fraction. This receptor was taken from a man between 18 and 29 years old in good health. Some clones in this sample may be carry-over from other donors' samples. The chain recombines TRBV7-9 with TRBJ2-5; D is unresolved. CDR3 DNA: TGTGCCAGCAGCCCCGCCCCCACGTACCAAGAGACCCAGTACTTC. Its translation is CASSPAPTYQETQYF.